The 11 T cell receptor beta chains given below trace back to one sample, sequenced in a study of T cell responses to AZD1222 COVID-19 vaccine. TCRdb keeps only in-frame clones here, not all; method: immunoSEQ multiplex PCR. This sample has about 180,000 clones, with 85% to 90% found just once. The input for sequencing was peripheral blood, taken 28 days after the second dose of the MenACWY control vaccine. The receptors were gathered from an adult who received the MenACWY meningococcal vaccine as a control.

CDR3 sequence: CASSISYSGGQETQYF. In nucleotides, the CDR3 is TGTGCCAGCAGCATCTCCTATTCGGGAGGGCAAGAGACCCAGTACTTC. The chain uses TRBV7-2 and TRBJ2-5, with 8 bases identical to TRBD2. The V gene's germline CDR1 is SGHTA and CDR2 FQGNSA. This CDR3 region has 16 residues. Trimming at V came to 5 bases and at J to 2 bases, leaving 10 bases not matched to a gene.

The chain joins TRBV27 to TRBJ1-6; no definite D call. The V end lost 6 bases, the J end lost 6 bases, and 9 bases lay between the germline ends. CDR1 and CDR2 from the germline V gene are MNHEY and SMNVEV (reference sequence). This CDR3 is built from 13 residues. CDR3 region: CASRPPGNSPLHF. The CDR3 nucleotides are TGTGCCAGCAGACCCCCCGGTAATTCACCCCTCCACTTT.

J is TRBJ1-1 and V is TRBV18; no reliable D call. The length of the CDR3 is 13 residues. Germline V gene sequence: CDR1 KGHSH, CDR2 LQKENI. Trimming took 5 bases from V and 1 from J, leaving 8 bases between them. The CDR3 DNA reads TGTGCCAGCTCATACGAACAGAACACTGAAGCTTTCTTT. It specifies CASSYEQNTEAFF.

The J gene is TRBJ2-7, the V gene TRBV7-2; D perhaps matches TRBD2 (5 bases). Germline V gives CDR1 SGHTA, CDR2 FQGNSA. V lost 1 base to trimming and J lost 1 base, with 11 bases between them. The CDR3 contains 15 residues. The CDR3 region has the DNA TGTGCCAGCAGCTTAGAAGGACGGAGGTCCTACGAGCAGTACTTC. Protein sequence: CASSLEGRRSYEQYF.

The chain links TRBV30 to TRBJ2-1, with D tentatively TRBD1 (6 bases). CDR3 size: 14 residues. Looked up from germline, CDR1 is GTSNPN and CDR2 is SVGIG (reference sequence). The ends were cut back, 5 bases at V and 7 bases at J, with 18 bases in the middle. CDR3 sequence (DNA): TGTGCCTGGGGGGAACAGGGCCCTAAAAATGAGCAGTTCTTC. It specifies CAWGEQGPKNEQFF.

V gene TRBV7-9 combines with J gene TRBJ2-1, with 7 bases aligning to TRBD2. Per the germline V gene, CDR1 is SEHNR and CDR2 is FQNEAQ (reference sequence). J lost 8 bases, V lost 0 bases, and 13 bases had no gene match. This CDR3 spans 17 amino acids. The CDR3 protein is CASSLAWREMADDEQFF. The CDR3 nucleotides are TGTGCCAGCAGCTTAGCTTGGCGGGAGATGGCGGACGATGAGCAGTTCTTC.

The CDR3 is CASTPGGLAKNIQYF. CDR3 nucleotide sequence: TGTGCCAGCACCCCTGGAGGCCTAGCCAAAAACATTCAGTACTTC. The V and J genes are TRBV6-2 or TRBV6-3 and TRBJ2-4, with D perhaps matching TRBD2 (5 bases). There are 15 residues in the CDR3. Trimming took 7 bases from V and 0 from J, leaving 13 bases between them. Germline CDR1 is MNHEY and CDR2 is SVGEGT.

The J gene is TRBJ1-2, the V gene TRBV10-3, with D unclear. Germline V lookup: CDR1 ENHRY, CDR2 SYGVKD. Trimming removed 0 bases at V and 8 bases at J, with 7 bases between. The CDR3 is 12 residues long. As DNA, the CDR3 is TGTGCCATCAGTGAGTCGGTGGGGGGCTACACCTTC. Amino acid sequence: CAISESVGGYTF.

The CDR3 spells CASSQGQWTYSTEGETQYF. The CDR3 region has the DNA TGTGCCAGCAGCCAAGGGCAGTGGACTTACTCAACGGAGGGCGAGACCCAGTACTTC. The chain links TRBV3-1 (or the pseudogene TRBV3-2) to TRBJ2-5, with D perhaps TRBD2 (6 bases). CDR1 is LGHDT and CDR2 is YNNKEL in the germline V gene (reference sequence). V shed 1 base and J shed 5 bases, with 26 bases lying between them. The CDR3 runs 19 residues.

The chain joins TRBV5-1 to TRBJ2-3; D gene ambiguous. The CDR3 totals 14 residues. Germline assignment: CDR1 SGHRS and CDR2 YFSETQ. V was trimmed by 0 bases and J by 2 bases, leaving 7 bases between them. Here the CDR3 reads CASSLVAATDTQYF. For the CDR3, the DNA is TGCGCCAGCAGCTTGGTCGCAGCCACAGATACGCAGTATTTT.

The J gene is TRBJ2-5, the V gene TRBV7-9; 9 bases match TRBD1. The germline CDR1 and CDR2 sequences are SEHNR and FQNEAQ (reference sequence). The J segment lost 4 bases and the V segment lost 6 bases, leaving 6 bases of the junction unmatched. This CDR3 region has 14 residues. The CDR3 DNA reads TGTGCCAGCAGTTCCGGGACAGGGCGAGAGACCCAGTACTTC. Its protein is CASSSGTGRETQYF.